A single sample gave rise to the 32 T cell receptor beta chains below, sequenced in a study of T cell clonality in common variable immunodeficiency. Assay: immunoSEQ multiplex PCR; the TCRdb copy retains only in-frame clones and omits some. This sample carries more than 35,000 clones and no singletons, and 0.75% to 1% goes to the top ten. Sequencing used peripheral blood mononuclear cells. Receptor source: a person aged 18-70 years in good health.

This clone came up many times. CDR3: CSAMGQTSSYNSPLHF. CDR3 bases read: TGCAGTGCTATGGGACAGACCAGCTCCTATAATTCACCC. This chain uses TRBV20-1 with TRBJ1-6; 7 nucleotides line up with TRBD1. The CDR3 is cut off 3 residues early in the read; its end comes from the germline J gene. The germline V gene has CDR1 DFQATT and CDR2 SNEGSKA (reference sequence). V was clipped by 4 bases and J by 0 bases; unmatched bases: 6. This CDR3 is 16 amino acids long.

This clone occurred many times. The CDR3 extends 3 residues past the end of the read, so its final part is completed from the germline J gene. The chain has TRBV19 and TRBJ1-5; 11 bases are a match to TRBD1. V trimming: 7 bases; J trimming: 2 bases; junction bases outside the gene matches: 4. The germline V gene has CDR1 LNHDA and CDR2 SQIVND (reference sequence). This CDR3 has 15 amino acids. The part of the CDR3 DNA that was read is TGTGCCAGTAAGGACAGGGGGCTCGGCAATCAGCCC. Its translation: CASKDRGLGNQP. The CDR3, in full, reads CASKDRGLGNQPQHF. The entire variable domain, with the rest obtained from reference TRBV19 and TRBJ1-5, is as follows: DGGITQSPKYLFRKEGQNVTLSCEQNLNHDAMYWYRQDPGQGLRLIYYSQIVNDFQKGDIAEGYSVSREKKESFPLTVTSAQKNPTAFYLCASKDRGLGNQPQHFGDGTRLSIL.

This clone was found many times. The read comes to an end 3 residues before the CDR3 does, leaving the germline J gene to fill in the end. The chain recombines TRBV4-1 with TRBJ2-7; 11 positions agree with TRBD2. Germline CDR1 reads MGHRA; CDR2 reads YSYEKL. The trim removed 3 bases at V and 3 bases at J, leaving 7 bases unmatched. The CDR3 extends over 16 amino acids. The CDR3 protein is CASSQEASGGIYEQYF. CDR3 DNA (partial): TGCGCCAGCAGCCAGGAGGCTAGCGGGGGGATCTACGAG.

This clone was detected many times. The CDR3 is cut off 3 residues early in the read; its end comes from the germline J gene. V is TRBV30 and J is TRBJ1-2; D unclear. CDR3 size: 12 residues. V was trimmed by 0 bases and J by 5 bases, leaving 7 bases between them. Germline V gene lookup returns CDR1 GTSNPN and CDR2 SVGIG (reference sequence). The CDR3 here is CAWSVVGYGYTF. The covered CDR3 bases are TGTGCCTGGAGTGTAGTAGGGTATGGC. Full variable domain (remainder filled in from reference TRBV30 and TRBJ1-2): SQTIHQWPATLVQPVGSPLSLECTVEGTSNPNLYWYRQAAGRGLQLLFYSVGIGQISSEVPQNLSASRPQDRQFILSSKKLLLSDSGFYLCAWSVVGYGYTFGSGTRLTVV.

This clone was counted between two and nine times. CDR3 sequence reads: CAISEFDEQYF. The sequenced CDR3 bases are TGTGCCATCAGTGAGTTCGACGAG. The gene calls are TRBV10-3 and TRBJ2-7; D remains unclear. The read ends 3 residues before the CDR3 terminus; that terminus is restored from the germline J gene. The CDR3 loop spans 11 amino acids. Germline V lookup: CDR1 ENHRY, CDR2 SYGVKD. Trimming took off 1 base at V and 5 bases at J, with 3 bases between the two ends.

In this sample, this clone turned up many times. The read comes to an end 3 residues before the CDR3 does, leaving the germline J gene to fill in the end. This sequence joins TRBV20-1 and TRBJ2-5; tentatively, D is TRBD1 (6 bases). V was shortened by 4 bases and J by 4 bases, with 19 bases between the two germline ends. This CDR3 is built from 15 residues. Per the germline V gene, CDR1 is DFQATT and CDR2 is SNEGSKA (reference sequence). The covered CDR3 bases are TGCAGTGCTAAAAACAGGGTGAGGGGTTCAGAGACC. This encodes CSAKNRVRGSET. The whole CDR3 sequence is CSAKNRVRGSETQYF.

The table lists this clone with many counts. The sequenced fragment ends 3 residues before the CDR3 boundary, so the rest is inferred from the germline J gene. V is TRBV7-2 and J is TRBJ1-1; perhaps TRBD1 as D (5 bases). Germline CDR1 SGHTA, CDR2 FQGNSA. The CDR3 extends over 13 amino acids. The CDR3 bases that were read are TGTGCCAGCAGCCTTCTTCGAGGGGCAGAA. Translated, it gives CASSLLRGAE. The whole CDR3 region reads CASSLLRGAEAFF.

This clone has ten or more counts. The read comes to an end 3 residues before the CDR3 does, leaving the germline J gene to fill in the end. This chain links TRBV5-1 with TRBJ1-4; TRBD1 matches at 7 bases. Germline CDR1 reads SGHRS; CDR2 reads YFSETQ. This CDR3 region has 16 residues. After removal of 4 bases from V and 0 bases from J, the junction contained 6 bases not matched to a gene. The CDR3 loop is CASSTGQVATNEKLFF. The covered CDR3 bases are TGCGCCAGCAGCACCGGACAGGTTGCAACTAATGAAAAA. Full variable domain (outside the CDR3, taken from reference TRBV5-1 and TRBJ1-4): KAGVTQTPRYLIKTRGQQVTLSCSPISGHRSVSWYQQTPGQGLQFLFEYFSETQRNKGNFPGRFSGRQFSNSRSEMNVSTLELGDSALYLCASSTGQVATNEKLFFGSGTQLSVL.

Ten or more counts support this clone. The read comes to an end 3 residues before the CDR3 does, leaving the germline J gene to fill in the end. The chain combines TRBV14 with TRBJ2-5; TRBD1 matches 9 bases. The germline V gene has CDR1 SGHDN and CDR2 FVKESK. V dropped 8 bases and J dropped 5; count of bases not matched to a gene: 6. This CDR3 has 13 amino acids. The CDR3 sequence is CASGPQGAETQYF. CDR3 DNA, as far as it was read: TGTGCCAGCGGACCACAGGGGGCTGAGACC.

This clone was seen ten or more times. From the germline J gene comes the end of the CDR3, since the read stops 3 residues before it. The rearrangement links TRBV5-1 to TRBJ2-1; 7 bases fit TRBD2. Per the germline V gene, CDR1 is SGHRS and CDR2 is YFSETQ. V was pared by 1 base and J by 4 bases, with 11 bases of the junction left unmatched. The CDR3 runs 17 residues. Incomplete CDR3 DNA: TGCGCCAGCAGCTTGACTAGCGCGTCCGTTCGGTACAATGAG. Amino acids: CASSLTSASVRYNE. The whole CDR3 protein is CASSLTSASVRYNEQFF.

This clone has ten or more counts. The CDR3 end is not reached by the read, which stops 3 residues before it; the germline J gene fills it in. The genes are TRBV29-1 and TRBJ1-1; D possibly corresponds to TRBD1 (5 bases). Germline V gene lookup returns CDR1 SQVTM and CDR2 ANQGSEA. The CDR3 loop spans 12 amino acids. V lost 4 bases, J lost 5 bases, and 11 bases lay in between. The CDR3 loop is CSVAVRGTEAFF. CDR3 DNA, as far as it was read: TGCAGCGTTGCGGTTCGGGGGACTGAA.

In its sample, this clone was seen many times. The read terminates 3 residues ahead of where the CDR3 ends, so the germline J gene completes it. This chain connects TRBV18 to TRBJ2-3; 11 bases agree with TRBD2. CDR3 length: 18 amino acids. CDR1 and CDR2 from the germline V gene are KGHSH and LQKENI. With 8 bases clipped from V and 0 bases from J, the junction kept 13 bases outside the gene matches. The CDR3 DNA, read in part, is TGTGCCAGCAGGACGATGATTAGCGGGAGGGCGAGCACAGATACG. This encodes CASRTMISGRASTDT. The CDR3 as a whole reads CASRTMISGRASTDTQYF.

Many counts were recorded for this clone. The CDR3 end is not reached by the read, which stops 3 residues before it; the germline J gene fills it in. The chain links TRBV5-1 to TRBJ1-2, with D possibly being TRBD1 (5 bases). The germline V and J ends were trimmed by 4 bases and 3 bases, with 19 bases remaining between them. Germline V gene lookup returns CDR1 SGHRS and CDR2 YFSETQ. The CDR3 sequence is 16 residues long. This chain's CDR3 is CASSPGGVGTDYGYTF. The covered CDR3 bases are TGCGCCAGCAGCCCGGGGGGAGTGGGGACGGACTATGGC.

A few counts support this clone. The CDR3 end is not reached by the read, which stops 3 residues before it; the germline J gene fills it in. The chain has TRBV7-2 and TRBJ2-2, with D tentatively TRBD1 (6 bases). Germline loops: CDR1 SGHTA, CDR2 FQGNSA. CDR3 length equals 17 residues. V dropped 0 bases and J dropped 6 bases, with 17 bases sitting between them. CDR3 DNA (partial): TGTGCCAGCAGCTTAGCGGGGCAGGGGAATTTCGCCGGGGAG. Protein product: CASSLAGQGNFAGE. The full CDR3 is CASSLAGQGNFAGELFF.

This clone has at least ten counts. Sequencing ends 3 residues short of the CDR3 end; the germline J gene provides the rest. V usage is TRBV18 and J usage is TRBJ1-1; the D gene is possibly TRBD1 (5 bases). The CDR3 runs 13 residues. CDR1 is KGHSH, CDR2 LQKENI, per germline. V lost 3 bases and J lost 3, with 8 bases in between. Partial CDR3 DNA: TGTGCCAGCTCACCCAGGGTTGACACTGAA. This translates into CASSPRVDTE. The CDR3 in full is CASSPRVDTEAFF.

This clone showed up many times. The missing CDR3 end, 3 residues past where the read stops, is filled in from the germline J gene. V gene TRBV27 combines with J gene TRBJ1-4; 7 bases align to TRBD1. Germline V gene sequence: CDR1 MNHEY, CDR2 SMNVEV (reference sequence). CDR3 length: 17 residues. The sequenced part of the CDR3 DNA is TGTGCCAGCAGTTTATCTATAGGGACAGTGTTTAATGGGGAA. Translated: CASSLSIGTVFNGE. The CDR3 in full is CASSLSIGTVFNGELFF.

Many counts were recorded for this clone. The read ends 3 residues before the CDR3 terminus; that terminus is restored from the germline J gene. This chain uses TRBV6-2 or TRBV6-3 with TRBJ2-1; D remains ambiguous. CDR1 is MNHEY, CDR2 SVGEGT, per germline. V was trimmed by 6 bases and J by 4 bases, leaving 10 bases between them. This CDR3 region has 13 residues. The CDR3: CASRRLEYNEQFF. CDR3 DNA (partial): TGTGCCAGCAGGCGCCTAGAGTACAATGAG.

This clone turned up a few times. The read comes to an end 3 residues before the CDR3 does, leaving the germline J gene to fill in the end. This chain connects TRBV2 to TRBJ2-7, with TRBD1 matching 8 bases. Germline V gene sequence: CDR1 SNHLY, CDR2 FYNNEI. J was trimmed by 4 bases and V by 2 bases; bases with no gene match: 4. This CDR3 is built from 14 residues. The sequenced part of the CDR3 DNA is TGTGCCAGCAGTGAACGTCAGGGGGCGTACGAG. Translation gives CASSERQGAYE. The CDR3 in its entirety is CASSERQGAYEQYF.

This clone was seen at least ten times. Read coverage stops 3 residues before the CDR3 terminus; the germline J gene supplies the remainder. This chain connects TRBV20-1 to TRBJ1-2; TRBD1 is a possible D gene (6 bases). Between the trimmed V and J ends, which lost 1 base and 4 bases, there was a span of 19 bases. The CDR3 is made up of 16 amino acids. Per the germline V gene, CDR1 is DFQATT and CDR2 is SNEGSKA (reference sequence). CDR3 sequence reads: CSARVFIEDRLYGYTF. The covered CDR3 bases are TGCAGTGCTAGAGTATTTATCGAGGACAGACTCTATGGC.

This clone was seen many times. The sequenced fragment ends 3 residues before the CDR3 boundary, so the rest is inferred from the germline J gene. J is TRBJ1-2 and V is TRBV5-6, with a weak D call TRBD1 (6 bases). Trimming took off 0 bases at V and 2 bases at J, with 11 bases between the two ends. CDR1 is SGHDT, CDR2 YYEEEE, per germline. This CDR3 has 15 amino acids. CDR3 bases read: TGTGCCAGCAGCTTGGCCAGCAGGGGCAACTATGGC. Its translation: CASSLASRGNYG. The complete CDR3 sequence is CASSLASRGNYGYTF.

This clone was seen only a few times. The CDR3 goes on 3 residues after the read ends, and that part is filled in from the germline J gene. This chain uses TRBV11-1 with TRBJ1-3; 8 nucleotides align to TRBD1. V lost 5 bases, J lost 0 bases, and 0 bases stayed unmatched. Germline values: CDR1 SGHAT, CDR2 FQDESV (reference sequence). The CDR3 extends over 14 amino acids. CDR3 DNA (partial): TGTGCCAGCAGCGGGACAGGCTCTGGAAACACC. The encoded protein is CASSGTGSGNT. The complete CDR3 protein is CASSGTGSGNTIYF. The full variable domain, its missing parts supplied by reference TRBV11-1 and TRBJ1-3, is EAEVAQSPRYKITEKSQAVAFWCDPISGHATLYWYRQILGQGPELLVQFQDESVVDDSQLPKDRFSAERLKGVDSTLKIQPAELGDSAMYLCASSGTGSGNTIYFGEGSWLTVV.

The sample holds many counts of this clone. The CDR3 is cut off 3 residues early in the read; its end comes from the germline J gene. V is TRBV19 and J is TRBJ1-5; D call uncertain. CDR3 length: 14 amino acids. Trimming shortened V by 3 bases and J by 4 bases, and 10 bases separated the two germline ends. The germline V gene has CDR1 LNHDA and CDR2 SQIVND (reference sequence). The CDR3 is CASSIYGENQPQHF. The part of the CDR3 DNA that was read is TGTGCCAGTAGTATCTACGGGGAAAATCAGCCC. Based on the CDR3 plus reference TRBV19 and TRBJ1-5, the full variable domain is DGGITQSPKYLFRKEGQNVTLSCEQNLNHDAMYWYRQDPGQGLRLIYYSQIVNDFQKGDIAEGYSVSREKKESFPLTVTSAQKNPTAFYLCASSIYGENQPQHFGDGTRLSIL.

This clone was recorded at least ten times. The read finishes 3 residues shy of the CDR3 end, and the germline J gene is used to complete it. V usage is TRBV5-1 and J usage is TRBJ1-1; D unresolved. The CDR3 loop spans 13 amino acids. V lost 0 bases and J 6 bases, leaving 9 bases between the germline ends. Germline assignment: CDR1 SGHRS and CDR2 YFSETQ. CDR3 DNA, as far as it was read: TGCGCCAGCAGCTTGGAAGGGTTCGCTGAA. It translates to CASSLEGFAE. The CDR3, in full, reads CASSLEGFAEAFF.

This clone showed up many times. From the germline J gene comes the end of the CDR3, since the read stops 3 residues before it. This sequence joins TRBV19 and TRBJ2-5, with D hard to call. Trimming shortened V by 7 bases and J by 5 bases, and 8 bases separated the two germline ends. Germline CDR1 is LNHDA and CDR2 is SQIVND (reference sequence). The CDR3 has 11 residues. The sequenced CDR3 bases are TGTGCCAGTACGTTCGGGGAGACC. It is translated as CASTFGET. The complete CDR3 reads CASTFGETQYF. Based on the CDR3 plus reference TRBV19 and TRBJ2-5, the full variable domain is DGGITQSPKYLFRKEGQNVTLSCEQNLNHDAMYWYRQDPGQGLRLIYYSQIVNDFQKGDIAEGYSVSREKKESFPLTVTSAQKNPTAFYLCASTFGETQYFGPGTRLLVL.

This clone was detected many times. Sequencing ends 3 residues short of the CDR3 end; the germline J gene provides the rest. The chain combines TRBV9 with TRBJ2-7; D possibly corresponds to TRBD1 (6 bases). Germline V gene lookup returns CDR1 SGDLS and CDR2 YYNGEE. The CDR3 loop spans 16 amino acids. V was shortened by 0 bases and J by 2 bases, with 15 bases between the two germline ends. The CDR3 DNA, read in part, is TGTGCCAGCAGCGTAGGACCTACAGGGAGCACCTACGAG. Its protein product is CASSVGPTGSTYE. The CDR3 in its entirety is CASSVGPTGSTYEQYF.

This clone was recorded at least ten times. The CDR3 is cut off 3 residues early in the read; its end comes from the germline J gene. V gene TRBV14 combines with J gene TRBJ1-4; D not resolved. With 2 bases removed from V and 0 bases from J, the gap between germline ends came to 7 bases. Germline V gene sequence: CDR1 SGHDN, CDR2 FVKESK. This CDR3 has 15 amino acids. CDR3 protein: CASSQRATTNEKLFF. The part of the CDR3 DNA that was read is TGTGCCAGCAGCCAACGCGCAACAACTAATGAAAAA.

The sample holds many counts of this clone. The CDR3 end is not reached by the read, which stops 3 residues before it; the germline J gene fills it in. The chain has TRBV11-3 and TRBJ2-5; 9 nucleotides line up with TRBD2. Germline V gene lookup returns CDR1 SGHNT and CDR2 YENEEA. V was pared by 5 bases and J by 1 base, with 5 bases of the junction left unmatched. The CDR3 is made up of 15 amino acids. CDR3 in amino acids: CASSRIAGAQETQYF. The covered CDR3 bases are TGTGCCAGCAGCAGAATAGCGGGGGCCCAAGAGACC.

This clone was counted many times. Sequencing ends 3 residues short of the CDR3 end; the germline J gene provides the rest. The V gene is TRBV19, the J gene TRBJ2-7, with D tentatively TRBD2 (7 bases). V lost 7 bases, J lost 2 bases, and 12 bases lay in between. This CDR3 comprises 13 residues. Germline V gene data show CDR1 as LNHDA and CDR2 as SQIVND (reference sequence). This CDR3 reads CASTGGPTYEQYF. The part of the CDR3 DNA that was read is TGTGCCAGTACGGGGGGCCCGACCTACGAG.

This clone was found many times. The sequenced fragment ends 3 residues before the CDR3 boundary, so the rest is inferred from the germline J gene. The gene calls are TRBV5-6 and TRBJ1-4; TRBD1 aligns across 9 bases. Germline V CDR1 and CDR2: SGHDT, YYEEEE. V dropped 4 bases and J dropped 8; count of bases not matched to a gene: 9. The CDR3 has 15 amino acids. CDR3 amino acids: CASSIYRGLGEKLFF. The sequenced part of the CDR3 DNA is TGTGCCAGCAGCATATACAGGGGGCTAGGGGAAAAA.

This clone was seen at least ten times. The read is 3 residues too short to cover the CDR3 end, so that end is filled in from the germline J gene. The rearrangement uses TRBV5-1 and TRBJ1-1, with D tentatively TRBD1 (5 bases). Trimming pared 0 bases from V and 2 bases from J, leaving 17 bases between. Germline CDR1 reads SGHRS; CDR2 reads YFSETQ. CDR3 length equals 17 residues. The sequenced CDR3 bases are TGCGCCAGCAGCTTGGGTGCGAGGAGGGGAAGAAACACTGAA. Its translation: CASSLGARRGRNTE. The full CDR3 protein is CASSLGARRGRNTEAFF.

This clone was observed many times. The CDR3 end falls 3 residues outside the read, so it is completed with the germline J gene. The chain combines TRBV5-6 with TRBJ1-3, with a weak D call TRBD1 (5 bases). The length of the CDR3 is 15 residues. V was cut by 4 bases and J by 1 base, with 12 bases left in between. Looked up from germline, CDR1 is SGHDT and CDR2 is YYEEEE. The sequenced CDR3 bases are TGTGCCAGCAGCGGATGGGGCACTTCTGGAAACACC. The encoded protein is CASSGWGTSGNT. The complete CDR3 protein is CASSGWGTSGNTIYF.

The sample holds many counts of this clone. The read comes to an end 3 residues before the CDR3 does, leaving the germline J gene to fill in the end. The rearrangement links TRBV30 to TRBJ1-5; no clear D. CDR1 is GTSNPN and CDR2 is SVGIG in the germline V gene (reference sequence). This CDR3 is 11 amino acids long. The V and J ends lost 5 bases and 6 bases respectively, with 8 bases between them. The DNA read from the CDR3 is TGTGCCTGGGGGCTCGGTCAGCCC. Protein product: CAWGLGQP. The whole CDR3 protein reads CAWGLGQPQHF.